The 27 T cell receptor beta chains below were found in one sample sequenced in a study of blood T cell repertoires in COVID-19. Some clones are missing from TCRdb's copy, which holds only in-frame ones; the method was immunoSEQ multiplex PCR. This sample carries approximately 200,000 clones, roughly 82% of them seen once, and the ten largest clones take 12%. The sequencing sample was made of PBMCs or T cells enriched from blood (not recorded which). The receptors come from a man aged 35 to 55 who had recovered from COVID-19.

The gene calls are TRBV2 and TRBJ1-5; D possibly corresponds to TRBD1 (6 bases). Germline V gene sequence: CDR1 SNHLY, CDR2 FYNNEI. Trimming pared 2 bases from V and 16 bases from J, leaving 15 bases between. The CDR3 consists of 12 residues. The DNA for the CDR3 is TGTGCCAGCAGTGAACCACAGGGCTCTGATCATTTT. It is translated as CASSEPQGSDHF.

The rearrangement uses TRBV28 and TRBJ2-1; 10 bases agree with TRBD1. Germline V gene lookup returns CDR1 MDHEN and CDR2 SYDVKM. V lost 6 bases and J lost 2; bases outside the gene matches: 4. This CDR3 contains 15 residues. The CDR3 reads CASSPGTGAYNEQFF. The CDR3 coding sequence is TGTGCCAGCAGCCCTGGGACAGGGGCCTACAATGAGCAGTTCTTC.

The chain uses TRBV7-2 and TRBJ2-5, with D possibly TRBD2 on 5 matching bases. Germline V gene data show CDR1 as SGHTA and CDR2 as FQGNSA. There are 16 residues in the CDR3. V lost 4 bases to trimming and J lost 7 bases, with 22 bases between them. The CDR3 region is CASSSEGSRPELTQYF. The CDR3 nucleotides read TGTGCCAGCAGCTCAGAGGGATCGCGGCCGGAATTGACCCAGTACTTC.

This rearrangement joins TRBV19 to TRBJ2-7, with D perhaps matching TRBD1 (5 bases). The germline V gene encodes CDR1 LNHDA and CDR2 SQIVND (reference sequence). Trimming pared 4 bases from V and 3 bases from J, leaving 13 bases between. The CDR3 extends over 14 amino acids. The CDR3 DNA sequence: TGTGCCAGTAGTACTCGCCCCGACAGCTACGAGCAGTACTTC. This codes for CASSTRPDSYEQYF.

This clone occurred once. This sequence joins TRBV7-2 and TRBJ2-4; D remains unclear. The V end was cut by 5 bases, the J end by 0 bases, with 11 bases between. The CDR3 consists of 15 residues. Germline assignment: CDR1 SGHTA and CDR2 FQGNSA. CDR3 in amino acids: CASSPSTSAKNIQYF. CDR3 coding DNA: TGTGCCAGCAGCCCCTCGACTTCAGCCAAAAACATTCAGTACTTC.

This clone was detected only once. This chain joins TRBV5-1 and TRBJ1-1; 9 bases agree with TRBD1. CDR3 length: 16 residues. Germline V gives CDR1 SGHRS, CDR2 YFSETQ. The J segment lost 2 bases and the V segment lost 4 bases, leaving 9 bases of the junction unmatched. This CDR3 reads CASSDRDRVSNTEAFF. The DNA for the CDR3 is TGCGCCAGCAGCGACCGGGACAGGGTTAGTAACACTGAAGCTTTCTTT.

The chain combines TRBV5-1 with TRBJ2-1; 8 nucleotides match TRBD2. Germline lookup yields CDR1 SGHRS and CDR2 YFSETQ. This CDR3 has 15 amino acids. Trimming took 2 bases from V and 8 from J; bases not matched to a gene: 9. In DNA form, the CDR3 reads TGCGCCAGCAGCTTTATGGGCGGGAGGTTCGATGAGCAGTTCTTC. Protein product: CASSFMGGRFDEQFF. Based on the CDR3 plus reference TRBV5-1 and TRBJ2-1, the full variable domain is KAGVTQTPRYLIKTRGQQVTLSCSPISGHRSVSWYQQTPGQGLQFLFEYFSETQRNKGNFPGRFSGRQFSNSRSEMNVSTLELGDSALYLCASSFMGGRFDEQFFGPGTRLTVL.

The genes are TRBV29-1 and TRBJ2-3, with 7 bases fitting TRBD1. CDR1 and CDR2 (germline): SQVTM, ANQGSEA. The trim removed 7 bases at V and 3 bases at J, leaving 4 bases unmatched. CDR3 length: 12 residues. The CDR3 DNA follows: TGCAGCGGCTCGACAGGGACAGATACGCAGTATTTT. This translates into CSGSTGTDTQYF.

This chain uses TRBV28 with TRBJ2-7, with TRBD2 identical over 11 bases. The CDR3 totals 16 residues. CDR1 and CDR2 from the germline V gene are MDHEN and SYDVKM. The junction had 9 bases not matched to a gene; V was cut back by 6 bases and J by 2 bases. CDR3 amino acids: CASSVTSGRNPYEQYF. In DNA, the CDR3 is TGTGCCAGCAGCGTAACTAGCGGGAGAAACCCCTACGAGCAGTACTTC.

This chain joins TRBV5-8 and TRBJ2-1, with D unclear. Looked up from germline, CDR1 is SGHTS and CDR2 is YDEGEE. Trimming removed 0 bases at V and 0 bases at J, with 13 bases between. The CDR3 is made up of 17 amino acids. In DNA, the CDR3 is TGTGCCAGCAGCTTGGCCGTCCTTTCTAGCTCCTACAATGAGCAGTTCTTC. It codes for CASSLAVLSSSYNEQFF.

This rearrangement joins TRBV2 to TRBJ2-1; TRBD2 matches 10 bases. This CDR3 spans 15 amino acids. V was clipped by 5 bases and J by 2 bases; unmatched bases: 3. Germline lookup yields CDR1 SNHLY and CDR2 FYNNEI. The CDR3 DNA sequence: TGTGCCAGCAGTCCCCTAGCGGGAGCCTACAATGAGCAGTTCTTC. It is translated as CASSPLAGAYNEQFF.

This rearrangement joins TRBV29-1 to TRBJ1-2; D is undetermined. V lost 3 bases, J lost 2 bases, and 7 bases lay in between. The CDR3 extends over 12 amino acids. From germline, CDR1 is SQVTM and CDR2 ANQGSEA. For the CDR3, the DNA is TGCAGCGTTGAGGCCAGGAACTATGGCTACACCTTC. This codes for CSVEARNYGYTF.

V gene TRBV9 combines with J gene TRBJ1-2, with a tentative D call TRBD1 (5 bases). Germline loops: CDR1 SGDLS, CDR2 YYNGEE. Trimming cost V 4 bases and J 4 bases, with 26 bases left between them. The CDR3 totals 18 residues. CDR3 sequence (DNA): TGTGCCAGCAGCCCACTTTCAACCTCTGTGGGGGGGAGCTATGGCTACACCTTC. This gives the protein CASSPLSTSVGGSYGYTF. The variable domain in full, completed from reference TRBV9 and TRBJ1-2, reads DSGVTQTPKHLITATGQRVTLRCSPRSGDLSVYWYQQSLDQGLQFLIQYYNGEERAKGNILERFSAQQFPDLHSELNLSSLELGDSALYFCASSPLSTSVGGSYGYTFGSGTRLTVV.

The CDR3 region has the DNA TGTGCCACCAGTGCAGCGAGCGAGACCCAGTACTTC. Its protein is CATSAASETQYF. V is TRBV24-1 and J is TRBJ2-5; no reliable D call. CDR3 length equals 12 residues. V lost 5 bases and J 5 bases, leaving 8 bases between the germline ends. The germline CDR1 and CDR2 sequences are KGHDR and SFDVKD.

This sequence joins TRBV3-1 (or the pseudogene TRBV3-2) and TRBJ2-5; 11 nucleotides align to TRBD2. CDR3 length: 16 residues. The germline CDR1 and CDR2 sequences are LGHDT and YNNKEL (reference sequence). The junction had 4 bases not matched to a gene; V was cut back by 3 bases and J by 1 base. In nucleotides, the CDR3 is TGTGCCAGCAGCCAGGGACTAGCGGAGGGCCAAGAGACCCAGTACTTC. Its translation is CASSQGLAEGQETQYF.

This rearrangement joins TRBV3-1 (or the pseudogene TRBV3-2) to TRBJ1-1; no definite D call. The CDR3 loop spans 14 amino acids. Germline CDR1 reads LGHDT; CDR2 reads YNNKEL (reference sequence). Trimming removed 7 bases at V and 1 base at J, with 13 bases between. The CDR3 spells CASTPNTQNTEAFF. The DNA of the CDR3 is TGTGCCAGCACCCCAAACACACAGAACACTGAAGCTTTCTTT.

The rearrangement links TRBV10-3 to TRBJ2-7; D perhaps matches TRBD2 (6 bases). The CDR3 spans 14 residues. Germline CDR1 ENHRY, CDR2 SYGVKD. V was pared by 2 bases and J by 4 bases, with 12 bases between. The CDR3 is CAISEGGGTYEQYV. DNA of the CDR3: TGTGCCATCAGTGAGGGAGGTGGGACTTACGAGCAGTACGTC.

The chain is built from TRBV4-3 and TRBJ2-2; TRBD1 is a possible D gene (7 bases). V gave up 1 base and J gave up 3 bases, with 15 bases separating them. The CDR3 sequence is 17 residues long. The germline gives CDR1 LGHNA, CDR2 YSLEER. In nucleotides, the CDR3 is TGCGCCAGCAGCCAAGGGCCGGAGGGGGCCGACACCGGGGAGCTGTTTTTT. It specifies CASSQGPEGADTGELFF.

V and J are TRBV28 and TRBJ1-1; possible D gene TRBD1, 6 bases. Germline assignment: CDR1 MDHEN and CDR2 SYDVKM. This CDR3 region has 13 residues. Trimming removed 3 bases from V and 7 bases from J, with 12 bases in between. CDR3 sequence reads: CASSLVDRREAFF. The DNA of the CDR3 is TGTGCCAGCAGTTTGGTCGACAGGCGTGAAGCTTTCTTT.

The chain carries TRBV24-1 and TRBJ2-3, with TRBD2 identical over 10 bases. CDR1 and CDR2 (germline): KGHDR, SFDVKD. V was clipped by 3 bases and J by 4 bases; unmatched bases: 9. The CDR3 sequence is 17 residues long. CDR3 amino acids: CATSDPQASGRADTQYF. DNA of the CDR3: TGTGCCACCAGTGATCCCCAGGCCAGCGGGAGGGCAGATACGCAGTATTTT.

V is TRBV27 and J is TRBJ1-1, with D hard to call. The V gene's germline CDR1 is MNHEY and CDR2 SMNVEV (reference sequence). The CDR3 spans 13 residues. The germline V and J ends were trimmed by 6 bases and 0 bases, with 8 bases remaining between them. CDR3 protein: CASRSTVNTEAFF. CDR3 bases: TGTGCCAGCAGGTCTACAGTGAACACTGAAGCTTTCTTT.

The chain combines TRBV3-1 (or the pseudogene TRBV3-2) with TRBJ1-2; 8 bases are shared with TRBD1. Germline values: CDR1 LGHDT, CDR2 YNNKEL (reference sequence). The length of the CDR3 is 14 residues. J was trimmed by 2 bases and V by 5 bases; bases with no gene match: 4. The CDR3, as DNA: TGTGCCAGCAGCACCCGGACAGGGAACTATGGCTACACCTTC. Amino acid sequence: CASSTRTGNYGYTF.

This clone was detected many times. This chain links TRBV7-3 with TRBJ1-2; possible D gene TRBD1, 5 bases. The V gene's germline CDR1 is SGHTA and CDR2 FQGTGA. The CDR3 contains 15 residues. The V end was cut by 2 bases, the J end by 8 bases, with 18 bases between. The CDR3 region is CASSLDGSRDRGYTF. The CDR3, as DNA: TGTGCCAGCAGCTTAGATGGGTCCAGGGATAGAGGCTACACCTTC.

In this sample, this clone turned up once. The chain uses TRBV6-2 or TRBV6-3 and TRBJ2-2, with 8 bases fitting TRBD1. Germline values: CDR1 MNHEY, CDR2 SVGEGT. The V gene end was trimmed by 6 bases and the J gene end by 3 bases; junction bases not matched to a gene: 6. The CDR3 is 15 residues long. The CDR3 DNA reads TGTGCCAGCAGCGCGGGACAGGAGTACACCGGGGAGCTGTTTTTT. The encoded protein is CASSAGQEYTGELFF.

The rearrangement links TRBV4-2 to TRBJ2-1; possibly TRBD1 for D (6 bases). Trimming left V 3 bases short and J 4 bases short, with 16 bases between. The CDR3 totals 16 residues. CDR1 and CDR2 (germline): LGHNA, YNFKEQ. CDR3 in amino acids: CASSQEPGHNYNEQFF. The CDR3 region has the DNA TGTGCCAGCAGCCAGGAACCGGGACATAATTACAATGAGCAGTTCTTC.

For the CDR3, the DNA is TGTGCCAGCAGCCCAGGGTCTAGCGGGATGATTGGGGGAGATACGCAGTATTTT. It yields the protein CASSPGSSGMIGGDTQYF. V gene TRBV9 combines with J gene TRBJ2-3, with 9 bases matching TRBD2. The CDR3 covers 18 residues. Looked up from germline, CDR1 is SGDLS and CDR2 is YYNGEE. V gave up 4 bases and J gave up 5 bases; unmatched junction bases: 17.

V is TRBV4-3 and J is TRBJ2-1; 7 positions match TRBD1. There are 16 residues in the CDR3. Looked up from germline, CDR1 is LGHNA and CDR2 is YSLEER. J lost 3 bases, V lost 5 bases, and 10 bases had no gene match. The CDR3 DNA sequence: TGCGCCAGCAGCTTCCGGCCAGGGGACAGCTACAATGAGCAGTTCTTC. This encodes CASSFRPGDSYNEQFF.